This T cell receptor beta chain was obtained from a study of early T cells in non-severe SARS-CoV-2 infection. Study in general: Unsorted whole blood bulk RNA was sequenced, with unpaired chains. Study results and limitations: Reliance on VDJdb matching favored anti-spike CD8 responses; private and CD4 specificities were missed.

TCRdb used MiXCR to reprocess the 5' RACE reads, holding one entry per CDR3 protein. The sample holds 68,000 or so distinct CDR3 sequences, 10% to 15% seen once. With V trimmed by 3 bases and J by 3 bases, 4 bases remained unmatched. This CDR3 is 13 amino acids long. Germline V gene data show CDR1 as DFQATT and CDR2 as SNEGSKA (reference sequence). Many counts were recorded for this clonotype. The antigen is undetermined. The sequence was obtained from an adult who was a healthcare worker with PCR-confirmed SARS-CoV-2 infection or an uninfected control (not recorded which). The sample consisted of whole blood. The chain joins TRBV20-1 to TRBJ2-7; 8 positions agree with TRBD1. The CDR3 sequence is CSARTGDGYEQYF. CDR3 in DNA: TGCAGTGCTAGGACAGGGGACGGCTACGAGCAGTACTTC.